This TCR beta chain came from a study of blood T cell repertoires in COVID-19. This CDR3 is 12 amino acids long. V was pared by 5 bases and J by 4 bases, with 6 bases between. CDR1 and CDR2 (germline): MDHEN, SYDVKM. Assay: immunoSEQ multiplex PCR; the TCRdb copy retains only in-frame clones and omits some. The sample lists about 260,000 clones, about 87% seen once, with 9.5% to 13% in the top ten. This sequence joins TRBV28 and TRBJ2-1, with a possible D match to TRBD1 (6 bases). The sequenced sample consisted of peripheral blood. This sequence was found in a woman aged 70-85 years with COVID-19, enrolled during active disease. The CDR3 sequence: CASSTGYNEQFF. In DNA form, the CDR3 reads TGTGCCAGCAGTACAGGGTACAATGAGCAGTTCTTC. Using reference TRBV28 and TRBJ2-1 for the parts outside the CDR3, the full variable domain is DVKVTQSSRYLVKRTGEKVFLECVQDMDHENMFWYRQDPGLGLRLIYFSYDVKMKEKGDIPEGYSVSREKKERFSLILESASTNQTSMYLCASSTGYNEQFFGPGTRLTVL.